This is a list of T cell receptor beta chains from one sample in a study of blood T cell repertoires in COVID-19. Sequencing used immunoSEQ multiplex PCR; TCRdb keeps in-frame clones, though not all of them. This sample has roughly 95,000 clones, with 82% found just once. The sample consisted of peripheral blood. The receptor source for this set is a man in his forties or fifties with active or convalescent COVID-19. CDR3s include the opening cysteine and the closing phenylalanine or tryptophan. A D gene is named only where the DNA matches it firmly. Only some rows state a clone size, as once, few, many or a class for expanded clones.

TRBV5-1	NA	TRBJ1-3	NA	TGCGCCAGCAGCCGCCAAGGGGCTGGAAACACCATATATTTT	CASSRQGAGNTIYF
TRBV18	NA	TRBJ1-3	few	TGTGCCAGCTCACCCTCCAACGGAGTCTCTGGAAACACCATATATTTT	CASSPSNGVSGNTIYF
TRBV27	NA	TRBJ2-2	NA	TGTGCCAGCAGTTTATTTCCAGCGAGCACCGGGGAGCTGTTTTTT	CASSLFPASTGELFF
TRBV10-1	TRBD1	TRBJ2-2	few	TGCGCCAGCAGTGAGGGGACAGCGAACACCGGGGAGCTGTTTTTT	CASSEGTANTGELFF
TRBV19	TRBD2	TRBJ2-3	NA	TGTGCCAGTACCCATAGAGCGGGGGCGGGAGATACGCAGTATTTT	CASTHRAGAGDTQYF
TRBV7-2	TRBD1	TRBJ1-2	NA	TGTGCCAGCAGCTCCGGACAGGGGGCAGATAACTATGGCTACACCTTC	CASSSGQGADNYGYTF
TRBV15	NA	TRBJ2-7	NA	TGTGCCACCAGCAACATACAGGGAGCGGTACACGAGCAGTACTTC	CATSNIQGAVHEQYF
TRBV29-1	NA	TRBJ1-3	NA	TGCAGCGTTAGCGGGCTCGGAAACACCATATATTTT	CSVSGLGNTIYF
TRBV24-1	NA	TRBJ2-5	NA	TGTGCCACCAGTGATTGGGCGGGTCCCGAGGAGACCCAGTACTTC	CATSDWAGPEETQYF
TRBV19	NA	TRBJ2-7	NA	TGTGCCAGTAGTATCTCCGGTGGCGAGCAGTACTTC	CASSISGGEQYF
TRBV28	NA	TRBJ1-2	NA	TGTGCCAGCAGTTTAGAGGGTCAGCACTATGGCTACACCTTC	CASSLEGQHYGYTF
TRBV19	TRBD1	TRBJ1-6	NA	TGTGCCAGTAGTACCGGACAGGGGATCTCCTATAATTCACCCCTCCACTTT	CASSTGQGISYNSPLHF